These 2 T cell receptor beta chains originate from one sample sequenced in a study of regulatory T cells. The antigens for these receptors are not known. Study results and limitations: Hydrophobic residues at CDR3 positions 6 and 7 were enriched in conventional CD4+ T cells of CD3G-deficient patients.

The PCR used 52 TRBV and 13 TRBJ primers. The repertoire was sequenced with immunoSEQ multiplex PCR; TCRdb's copy has only in-frame clones and lacks some. The table records tens of thousands of clones, about 88% of them present only once. The material sequenced was conventional CD4+ T cells sorted from blood. Receptor source: a person aged 18-30 years with CD3G deficiency.

This clone appeared a single time. CDR3 loop: CASTGQPTGELFF. CDR3 bases: TGTGCCAGCACAGGGCAACCCACCGGGGAGCTGTTTTTT. This chain links TRBV6-1 with TRBJ2-2; TRBD1 is a possible D gene (5 bases). This CDR3 region has 13 residues. Trimming took 7 bases from V and 4 from J, leaving 10 bases between them. CDR1 and CDR2 from the germline V gene are MNHNS and SASEGT.

The J gene is TRBJ1-6, the V gene TRBV5-1; TRBD1 matches at 11 bases. CDR1 and CDR2 (germline): SGHRS, YFSETQ. The ends lost 1 base at V and 10 bases at J; junction bases unmatched: 4. The CDR3 covers 15 residues. CDR3 coding DNA: TGCGCCAGCAGCTTGATGGGACAGGGGGACTCACCCCTCCACTTT. Encoded protein: CASSLMGQGDSPLHF. The full variable domain, its missing parts supplied by reference TRBV5-1 and TRBJ1-6, is KAGVTQTPRYLIKTRGQQVTLSCSPISGHRSVSWYQQTPGQGLQFLFEYFSETQRNKGNFPGRFSGRQFSNSRSEMNVSTLELGDSALYLCASSLMGQGDSPLHFGNGTRLTVT.